One and the same sample provided the 26 T cell receptor beta chains below, sequenced in a study of T cell responses to AZD1222 COVID-19 vaccine. Produced via immunoSEQ multiplex PCR; TCRdb's table is partial and in-frame only. The table records more than 100,000 clones, roughly 93% of them present only once. Sequenced here: peripheral blood, sampled on day 0 of AZD1222 vaccination. The receptors derive from an adult in good health.

This clone showed up just a few times. The chain carries TRBV5-1 and TRBJ2-7; 9 bases map to TRBD1. Germline CDR1 SGHRS, CDR2 YFSETQ. The V gene end was trimmed by 2 bases and the J gene end by 5 bases; junction bases not matched to a gene: 5. The CDR3 runs 14 residues. The CDR3 nucleotides read TGCGCCAGCAGCTTCACAGGGGGCGCGGACGAGCAGTACTTC. It is translated as CASSFTGGADEQYF.

The chain has TRBV20-1 and TRBJ2-1; no firm D call. The CDR3 contains 16 residues. The V end lost 3 bases, the J end lost 0 bases, and 15 bases lay between the germline ends. The V gene's germline CDR1 is DFQATT and CDR2 SNEGSKA (reference sequence). CDR3: CSASNYAESSYNEQFF. The CDR3 region has the DNA TGCAGTGCTAGTAACTATGCCGAAAGCTCCTACAATGAGCAGTTCTTC.

This chain uses TRBV5-1 with TRBJ2-5; no clear D. The length of the CDR3 is 12 residues. Germline CDR1 SGHRS, CDR2 YFSETQ. Trimming removed 4 bases from V and 5 bases from J, with 9 bases in between. The CDR3 nucleotides are TGCGCCAGCAGCCTAGGCCGGGAGACCCAGTACTTC. The encoded protein is CASSLGRETQYF.

This clone has a handful of counts. The chain employs TRBV19 and TRBJ2-3, with 10 bases aligning to TRBD2. Per germline, CDR1 LNHDA and CDR2 SQIVND (reference sequence). The V segment lost 8 bases and the J segment 2 bases; nucleotides outside the gene matches: 7. The CDR3 has 15 amino acids. CDR3 in DNA: TGTGCCAGTTCGCTAGCGGGGGCGACCACAGATACGCAGTATTTT. It translates to CASSLAGATTDTQYF.

The V call is TRBV5-1, the J call TRBJ2-7; TRBD1 agrees at 9 bases. CDR1 SGHRS and CDR2 YFSETQ come from the germline V gene. Trimming cost V 4 bases and J 6 bases; bases outside gene matches: 11. The CDR3 sequence is 15 residues long. The CDR3 reads CASSALAGTGSEQYF. The DNA of the CDR3 is TGCGCCAGCAGCGCCCTAGCTGGGACAGGGTCCGAGCAGTACTTC.

The chain couples TRBV20-1 to TRBJ1-1; D call uncertain. Per the germline V gene, CDR1 is DFQATT and CDR2 is SNEGSKA (reference sequence). The CDR3 consists of 11 residues. Trimming stripped 1 base from V and 5 bases from J, with 5 bases between. CDR3 bases: TGCAGTGCTAGAGGACGGACTGAAGCTTTCTTT. Protein sequence: CSARGRTEAFF.

This chain joins TRBV19 and TRBJ1-1, with D unresolved. CDR1 LNHDA and CDR2 SQIVND come from the germline V gene (reference sequence). The CDR3 runs 13 residues. V lost 4 bases and J 0 bases, leaving 6 bases between the germline ends. The CDR3 DNA sequence: TGTGCCAGTAGTAACGGGGTGAACACTGAAGCTTTCTTT. Translation: CASSNGVNTEAFF.

The rearrangement joins TRBV30 to TRBJ2-3; D is possibly TRBD2 (5 bases). The V gene's germline CDR1 is GTSNPN and CDR2 SVGIG (reference sequence). This CDR3 has 13 residues. V lost 0 bases and J 2 bases, leaving 6 bases between the germline ends. CDR3: CAWSVLVTDTQYF. The CDR3 region has the DNA TGTGCCTGGAGTGTACTAGTCACAGATACGCAGTATTTT. Based on the CDR3 plus reference TRBV30 and TRBJ2-3, the full variable domain is SQTIHQWPATLVQPVGSPLSLECTVEGTSNPNLYWYRQAAGRGLQLLFYSVGIGQISSEVPQNLSASRPQDRQFILSSKKLLLSDSGFYLCAWSVLVTDTQYFGPGTRLTVL.

V is TRBV5-1 and J is TRBJ1-1; D may be TRBD1 (5 bases). This CDR3 is 15 amino acids long. V was cut by 0 bases and J by 4 bases, with 13 bases left in between. Per the germline V gene, CDR1 is SGHRS and CDR2 is YFSETQ. The CDR3 region has the DNA TGCGCCAGCAGCTTGGCCCAGGGTGGTAGCACTGAAGCTTTCTTT. This sequence encodes CASSLAQGGSTEAFF.

The chain couples TRBV27 to TRBJ2-2; D not resolved. Germline CDR1 reads MNHEY; CDR2 reads SMNVEV (reference sequence). The V gene lost 2 bases and the J gene lost 4 bases, with 8 bases spanning the gap. The CDR3 length is 14 residues. Here the CDR3 DNA reads TGTGCCAGCAGTTTAATTTTATCCACCGGGGAGCTGTTTTTT. Its protein is CASSLILSTGELFF.

The chain joins TRBV15 to TRBJ1-1; 7 bases align to TRBD1. Germline CDR1 is LNHNV and CDR2 is YYDKDF (reference sequence). This CDR3 is 16 amino acids long. J gave up 0 bases and V 5 bases, and 9 bases lay outside the gene matches. CDR3 DNA: TGTGCCACCAGCGGGGGACAGAGGAACATGAACACTGAAGCTTTCTTT. Protein sequence: CATSGGQRNMNTEAFF.

This clone was recorded once. J is TRBJ2-7 and V is TRBV28; D is possibly TRBD2 (5 bases). Germline CDR1 reads MDHEN; CDR2 reads SYDVKM. V was shortened by 2 bases and J by 3 bases, with 11 bases between the two germline ends. The CDR3 is made up of 14 amino acids. DNA of the CDR3: TGTGCCAGCAGTTTAGGCAGACTAAACTACGAGCAGTACTTC. Translation gives CASSLGRLNYEQYF.

The genes are TRBV4-1 and TRBJ2-1; 7 bases are shared with TRBD2. The CDR3 covers 14 residues. The germline gives CDR1 MGHRA, CDR2 YSYEKL. Losses at the gene ends were 3 bases for V and 7 bases for J; bases not matched to a gene: 6. CDR3 in DNA: TGCGCCAGCAGCCACGGGACTATTCTGAATGAGCAGTTCTTC. This gives the protein CASSHGTILNEQFF.

V is TRBV5-4 and J is TRBJ1-2; D possibly corresponds to TRBD1 (6 bases). The CDR3 runs 15 residues. The V gene lost 2 bases and the J gene lost 1 base, with 12 bases spanning the gap. From germline, CDR1 is SGHNT and CDR2 YYREEE (reference sequence). In nucleotides, the CDR3 is TGTGCCAGCAGCTTAGGGGGTTCTGGTAACTATGGCTACACCTTC. Translation gives CASSLGGSGNYGYTF. The whole variable domain, remainder taken from reference TRBV5-4 and TRBJ1-2, is ETGVTQSPTHLIKTRGQQVTLRCSSQSGHNTVSWYQQALGQGPQFIFQYYREEENGRGNFPPRFSGLQFPNYSSELNVNALELDDSALYLCASSLGGSGNYGYTFGSGTRLTVV.

The rearrangement joins TRBV2 to TRBJ1-5, with 10 bases lining up with TRBD1. Unmatched junction bases numbered 2, after V lost 3 bases and J lost 6 bases. This CDR3 region has 14 residues. Germline CDR1 reads SNHLY; CDR2 reads FYNNEI. In DNA form, the CDR3 reads TGTGCCAGCAGTGATCGGGACAGGGGTCAGCCCCAGCATTTT. It codes for CASSDRDRGQPQHF. The full variable domain, its missing parts supplied by reference TRBV2 and TRBJ1-5, is EPEVTQTPSHQVTQMGQEVILRCVPISNHLYFYWYRQILGQKVEFLVSFYNNEISEKSEIFDDQFSVERPDGSNFTLKIRSTKLEDSAMYFCASSDRDRGQPQHFGDGTRLSIL.

The chain is built from TRBV13 and TRBJ1-1; TRBD1 is a possible D gene (5 bases). In germline, CDR1 is PRHDT, CDR2 FYEKMQ (reference sequence). Trimming stripped 6 bases from V and 7 bases from J, with 24 bases between. The CDR3 has 16 residues. The CDR3 sequence: CASSPRRGRAGFEAFF. The CDR3 DNA reads TGTGCCAGCAGTCCTAGGAGGGGTAGGGCTGGGTTTGAAGCTTTCTTT.

V usage is TRBV16 and J usage is TRBJ1-3; no firm D call. This CDR3 has 16 amino acids. The germline V gene encodes CDR1 KGHSY and CDR2 FQNENV. Trimming stripped 1 base from V and 4 bases from J, with 14 bases between. The CDR3 DNA reads TGTGCCAGCAGCCAATACGTGGAATCCCCGGGAAACACCATATATTTT. Translation: CASSQYVESPGNTIYF.

This clone appeared once. CDR3 sequence: CASSRTVPLRGNTIYF. Here the CDR3 DNA reads TGTGCCAGCAGCAGGACAGTCCCCCTTCGCGGAAACACCATATATTTT. The chain is built from TRBV6-2 or TRBV6-3 and TRBJ1-3, with D possibly TRBD1 on 6 matching bases. Per the germline V gene, CDR1 is MNHEY and CDR2 is SVGEGT. V lost 6 bases, J lost 4 bases, and 19 bases lay in between. The CDR3 is 16 residues long.

V and J are TRBV2 and TRBJ2-7; perhaps D is TRBD1 or TRBD2 (6 bases each). With 6 bases removed from V and 2 bases from J, the gap between germline ends came to 11 bases. The CDR3 totals 13 residues. CDR1 and CDR2 (germline): SNHLY, FYNNEI. CDR3 sequence: CASSDRRAYEQYF. Here the CDR3 DNA reads TGTGCCAGCAGCGACAGGAGGGCCTACGAGCAGTACTTC.

The rearrangement links TRBV7-7 to TRBJ2-2; D is possibly TRBD1 (5 bases). In germline, CDR1 is SSHAT, CDR2 FNYEAQ (reference sequence). CDR3 size: 15 residues. Trimming left V 5 bases short and J 5 bases short, with 15 bases between. The CDR3, as DNA: TGTGCCAGCAGCCTAACTCGTCCAGGGACCGGGGAGCTGTTTTTT. Translated: CASSLTRPGTGELFF.

V and J are TRBV28 and TRBJ1-5, with D perhaps matching TRBD1 (5 bases). The V and J ends lost 10 bases and 1 base respectively, with 20 bases between them. The CDR3 sequence is 16 residues long. The germline V gene encodes CDR1 MDHEN and CDR2 SYDVKM. The CDR3 loop reads CATRGRGGISNQPQHF. Here the CDR3 DNA reads TGTGCCACCCGCGGACGGGGGGGAATAAGCAATCAGCCCCAGCATTTT. The full variable domain, in which reference TRBV28 and TRBJ1-5 provide the parts outside the CDR3, is DVKVTQSSRYLVKRTGEKVFLECVQDMDHENMFWYRQDPGLGLRLIYFSYDVKMKEKGDIPEGYSVSREKKERFSLILESASTNQTSMYLCATRGRGGISNQPQHFGDGTRLSIL.

The chain uses TRBV5-1 and TRBJ1-6, with D maybe TRBD1 (5 bases). Germline-derived CDR1 and CDR2 are SGHRS and YFSETQ. This CDR3 has 13 residues. Trimming cost V 0 bases and J 12 bases, with 10 bases left between them. CDR3 sequence: CASSLGGAGPLHF. The CDR3 bases are TGCGCCAGCAGCTTGGGAGGGGCAGGACCCCTCCACTTT.

The CDR3 sequence is CASSPTGRRDAFF. CDR3 DNA sequence: TGCGCCAGCAGCCCCACAGGGAGAAGGGATGCTTTCTTT. V and J are TRBV4-1 and TRBJ1-1; D is perhaps TRBD1 (6 bases). The CDR3 has 13 residues. With 4 bases removed from V and 11 bases from J, the gap between germline ends came to 17 bases. Germline CDR1 reads MGHRA; CDR2 reads YSYEKL.

The genes are TRBV19 and TRBJ2-5; TRBD2 matches 11 bases. Germline V gene sequence: CDR1 LNHDA, CDR2 SQIVND (reference sequence). V lost 3 bases, J lost 2 bases, and 5 bases stayed unmatched. The CDR3 extends over 16 amino acids. Written as DNA, the CDR3 is TGTGCCAGTAGTATCGGCCTAGCGGGGGGTCAAGAGACCCAGTACTTC. Protein product: CASSIGLAGGQETQYF.

J is TRBJ2-3 and V is TRBV27; 7 bases line up with TRBD1. Trimming cost V 0 bases and J 13 bases; bases outside gene matches: 10. The length of the CDR3 is 14 residues. The V gene's germline CDR1 is MNHEY and CDR2 SMNVEV (reference sequence). The CDR3 sequence is CASSLSGQTPRKYF. Written as DNA, the CDR3 is TGTGCCAGCAGTTTATCGGGACAGACCCCTAGGAAGTATTTT.

The chain uses TRBV10-3 and TRBJ2-7; 7 bases map to TRBD2. CDR3 length: 14 residues. V was clipped by 2 bases and J by 8 bases; unmatched bases: 9. Germline V gives CDR1 ENHRY, CDR2 SYGVKD. CDR3 in DNA: TGTGCCATCAGTGAGGCGGGGGAGGGGTCGAAGCAGTACTTC. It codes for CAISEAGEGSKQYF.